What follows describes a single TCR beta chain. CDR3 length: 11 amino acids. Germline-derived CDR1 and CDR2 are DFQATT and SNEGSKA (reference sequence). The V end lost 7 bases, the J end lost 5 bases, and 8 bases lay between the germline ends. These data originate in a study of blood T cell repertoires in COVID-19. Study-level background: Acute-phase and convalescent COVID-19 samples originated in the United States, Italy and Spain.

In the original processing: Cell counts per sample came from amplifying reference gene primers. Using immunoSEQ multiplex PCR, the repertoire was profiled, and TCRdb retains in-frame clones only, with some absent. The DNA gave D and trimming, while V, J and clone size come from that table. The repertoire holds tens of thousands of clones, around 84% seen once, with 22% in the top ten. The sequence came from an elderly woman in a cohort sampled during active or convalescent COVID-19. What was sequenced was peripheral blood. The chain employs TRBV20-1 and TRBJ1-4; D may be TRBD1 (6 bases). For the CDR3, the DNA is TGCAGTGGGGGGCGAAATGAAAAACTGTTTTTT. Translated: CSGGRNEKLFF.